Each of the 6 T cell receptor beta chains below was sequenced from the same sample in a study of cytomegalovirus exposure and HLA in healthy donors. Primers for the PCR totalled 60 Vbeta and 13 Jbeta. Repertoires were generated with immunoSEQ multiplex PCR, while TCRdb's copy carries only in-frame clones and drops some. The table shows approximately 74,000 clones, with around 80% occurring only once. Sequencing was performed on PBMCs. These receptors were collected from a woman in her 30s in good health and CMV-seronegative.

A remark on this clone: The junction does not match germline at one end; this may be a read error. The chain carries TRBV7-7 and TRBJ1-5; TRBD1 agrees at 9 bases. Per germline, CDR1 SSHAT and CDR2 FNYEAQ (reference sequence). This CDR3 has 13 amino acids. In nucleotides, the CDR3 is TGTGCTAGCAGCCCCGGACAGGGGCAGCCCCAGCATTTT. This codes for CASSPGQGQPQHF.

This clone was recorded once. The chain is built from TRBV28 and TRBJ1-5; possible D gene TRBD1, 6 bases. CDR3 size: 13 residues. Per the germline V gene, CDR1 is MDHEN and CDR2 is SYDVKM. V was pared by 5 bases and J by 3 bases, with 8 bases between. The CDR3 reads CASSRDINQPQHF. DNA for the CDR3: TGTGCCAGCAGTCGGGACATCAATCAGCCCCAGCATTTT.

The J gene is TRBJ1-6, the V gene TRBV7-6; 8 bases are a match to TRBD1. The germline V gene encodes CDR1 SGHVS and CDR2 FNYEAQ. The CDR3 totals 15 residues. V was clipped by 5 bases and J by 4 bases; unmatched bases: 4. This CDR3 reads CASSKGQGYNSPLHF. Here the CDR3 DNA reads TGTGCCAGCAGCAAAGGACAGGGTTATAATTCACCCCTCCACTTT. Looking up the rest from reference TRBV7-6 and TRBJ1-6 gives the full variable domain: GAGVSQSPRYKVTKRGQDVALRCDPISGHVSLYWYRQALGQGPEFLTYFNYEAQQDKSGLPNDRFSAERPEGSISTLTIQRTEQRDSAMYRCASSKGQGYNSPLHFGNGTRLTVT.

The chain uses TRBV5-1 and TRBJ2-2; a possible D gene is TRBD1 (6 bases). Germline V CDR1 and CDR2: SGHRS, YFSETQ. The CDR3 spans 17 residues. V lost 4 bases and J lost 3, with 19 bases in between. The CDR3 sequence: CASSPYPAGADTGELFF. The CDR3 bases are TGCGCCAGCAGCCCATATCCGGCAGGGGCGGACACCGGGGAGCTGTTTTTT.

The V call is TRBV15, the J call TRBJ2-3; TRBD2 aligns across 9 bases. The CDR3 consists of 19 residues. The germline V gene has CDR1 LNHNV and CDR2 YYDKDF (reference sequence). The junction had 20 bases not matched to a gene; V was cut back by 5 bases and J by 5 bases. The CDR3 protein is CATSSEIGRVAGALDTQYF. CDR3 nucleotide sequence: TGTGCCACCAGCTCAGAGATAGGTAGGGTAGCGGGGGCCCTAGATACGCAGTATTTT.

As concerns this clone: This sample also contains other DNA sequences that code for the same CDR3. The chain employs TRBV2 and TRBJ1-1; D not certain. The germline gives CDR1 SNHLY, CDR2 FYNNEI. Deletions cut 5 bases from V and 2 bases from J, with 9 bases between. The CDR3 is 13 amino acids. Here the CDR3 reads CASSSGLNTEAFF. In nucleotides, the CDR3 is TGTGCCAGCAGTTCTGGCCTTAACACTGAAGCTTTCTTT.